Presented here are 25 T cell receptor beta chains from one specimen sequenced in a study of shared clonotypes between healthy human individuals. Naive CD8 populations comprised CD45RO-negative cells positively selected for CCR7, excluding terminally differentiated effector memory CD45RA+ cells. The protocol was immunoSEQ multiplex PCR, while the TCRdb copy is restricted to in-frame clones and leaves out a portion. The sample has more than 2 million clones; just under 95% are singletons. Sample: naive CD8+ T cells sorted from blood. These receptors originate from a young man in good health.

V and J are TRBV11-2 and TRBJ2-5; D is perhaps TRBD2 (6 bases). The V gene's germline CDR1 is SGHAT and CDR2 FQNNGV. Trimming left V 0 bases short and J 5 bases short, with 13 bases between. This CDR3 region has 15 residues. In DNA form, the CDR3 reads TGTGCCAGCAGCTTAGAGGCTAGCGTATGGGAGACCCAGTACTTC. It yields the protein CASSLEASVWETQYF.

In the case of this clone: Additional DNA sequences in this sample encode the identical CDR3. The chain joins TRBV7-9 to TRBJ2-5; D tentatively fits TRBD1 or TRBD2 (5 bases each). CDR1 is SEHNR and CDR2 is FQNEAQ in the germline V gene (reference sequence). Trimming pared 3 bases from V and 1 base from J, leaving 9 bases between. The CDR3 is 14 amino acids. CDR3 sequence: CASSLSGTQETQYF. The CDR3 region has the DNA TGTGCCAGCAGCTTGTCCGGGACCCAAGAGACCCAGTACTTC.

The rearrangement uses TRBV5-1 and TRBJ2-3, with D uncertain. Between the trimmed V and J ends, which lost 0 bases and 1 base, there was a span of 15 bases. The CDR3 runs 17 residues. CDR1 is SGHRS and CDR2 is YFSETQ in the germline V gene. The CDR3 sequence is CASSLALEYTGTDTQYF. In nucleotides, the CDR3 is TGCGCCAGCAGCTTGGCCCTTGAATATACTGGCACAGATACGCAGTATTTT.

The chain recombines TRBV5-1 with TRBJ2-2, with 7 bases identical to TRBD2. CDR3 length: 17 residues. CDR1 is SGHRS and CDR2 is YFSETQ in the germline V gene. V lost 2 bases to trimming and J lost 0 bases; unmatched junction nucleotides: 7. The chain's CDR3 is CASSFRAGEPNTGELFF. CDR3 bases: TGCGCCAGCAGCTTCAGGGCGGGGGAGCCGAACACCGGGGAGCTGTTTTTT.

The chain recombines TRBV7-9 with TRBJ2-3; TRBD2 matches at 9 bases. The CDR3 length is 16 residues. Trimming took 4 bases from V and 0 from J; bases not matched to a gene: 5. Germline loops: CDR1 SEHNR, CDR2 FQNEAQ (reference sequence). The chain's CDR3 is CASSSGLADSTDTQYF. The CDR3 bases are TGTGCCAGCAGCTCGGGACTAGCTGATAGCACAGATACGCAGTATTTT. Full variable domain (outside the CDR3, taken from reference TRBV7-9 and TRBJ2-3): DTGVSQNPRHKITKRGQNVTFRCDPISEHNRLYWYRQTLGQGPEFLTYFQNEAQLEKSRLLSDRFSAERPKGSFSTLEIQRTEQGDSAMYLCASSSGLADSTDTQYFGPGTRLTVL.

Comments on this clone: The identical CDR3 is also encoded by other nucleotide sequences in the sample. The chain uses TRBV5-1 and TRBJ2-7; TRBD1 matches at 9 bases. V lost 7 bases, J lost 3 bases, and 5 bases stayed unmatched. The CDR3 has 13 amino acids. Germline V gives CDR1 SGHRS, CDR2 YFSETQ. In DNA form, the CDR3 reads TGCGCCAGCTCGAGGGGACAGGGCTACGAGCAGTACTTC. Translated: CASSRGQGYEQYF.

V and J are TRBV27 and TRBJ1-1; unclear D gene. The germline V and J ends were trimmed by 6 bases and 6 bases, with 8 bases remaining between them. The CDR3 is 11 residues long. Germline CDR1 is MNHEY and CDR2 is SMNVEV (reference sequence). The CDR3 is CASRDASEAFF. In nucleotides, the CDR3 is TGTGCCAGCAGGGACGCATCTGAAGCTTTCTTT.

This chain links TRBV2 with TRBJ1-1, with 8 positions matching TRBD1. The CDR3 spans 12 residues. CDR1 is SNHLY and CDR2 is FYNNEI in the germline V gene. V shed 7 bases, J shed 4 bases, and the junction held 2 bases outside the gene matches. The CDR3 DNA reads as TGTGCCAGCACAGGGGGCGGCACTGAAGCTTTCTTT. Amino acid sequence: CASTGGGTEAFF. Supplemented by reference TRBV2 and TRBJ1-1, the full variable domain reads EPEVTQTPSHQVTQMGQEVILRCVPISNHLYFYWYRQILGQKVEFLVSFYNNEISEKSEIFDDQFSVERPDGSNFTLKIRSTKLEDSAMYFCASTGGGTEAFFGQGTRLTVV.

This chain joins TRBV30 and TRBJ2-7, with 13 bases fitting TRBD2. Germline CDR1 GTSNPN, CDR2 SVGIG (reference sequence). The CDR3 length is 15 residues. Trimming removed 0 bases from V and 5 bases from J; junction bases left unmatched: 4. CDR3 in amino acids: CAWSVLGLAGDEQYF. The CDR3 DNA is TGTGCCTGGAGTGTACTAGGACTAGCGGGAGACGAGCAGTACTTC.

The chain carries TRBV29-1 and TRBJ1-3; D is undetermined. V was trimmed by 1 base and J by 3 bases, leaving 10 bases between them. The CDR3 is 14 residues long. Germline CDR1 reads SQVTM; CDR2 reads ANQGSEA. The CDR3 here is CSVEGFGDGNTIYF. The CDR3 DNA reads as TGCAGCGTTGAAGGTTTCGGCGATGGAAACACCATATATTTT.

This clone appeared a single time. Other DNA sequences from this sample encode an identical CDR3 as well. In DNA form, the CDR3 reads TGTGCCAGCAGTTACTCCGAGGGTTGGACTGAAGCTTTCTTT. This encodes CASSYSEGWTEAFF. The J gene is TRBJ1-1, the V gene TRBV6-5; D is uncertain. CDR1 and CDR2 from the germline V gene are MNHEY and SVGAGI. Between the trimmed V and J ends, which lost 0 bases and 5 bases, there was a span of 10 bases. CDR3 length: 14 amino acids.

As to this clone: Different DNA sequences within this sample yield the same CDR3. This sequence joins TRBV19 and TRBJ2-7, with 10 bases matching TRBD1. CDR1 and CDR2 from the germline V gene are LNHDA and SQIVND (reference sequence). The CDR3 contains 13 residues. The junction had 1 base not matched to a gene; V was cut back by 3 bases and J by 5 bases. The CDR3 protein is CASSIGTGDEQYF. CDR3 coding DNA: TGTGCCAGTAGTATCGGGACAGGGGACGAGCAGTACTTC.

This clone has just one count. The chain recombines TRBV27 with TRBJ1-1, with a possible D match to TRBD1 (5 bases). This CDR3 has 13 residues. Per the germline V gene, CDR1 is MNHEY and CDR2 is SMNVEV (reference sequence). Deletions cut 8 bases from V and 4 bases from J, with 14 bases between. This chain's CDR3 is CASGFRGGTEAFF. The DNA for the CDR3 is TGTGCCAGCGGGTTTAGGGGTGGCACTGAAGCTTTCTTT.

The CDR3 here is CASSPPDRANTGELFF. Written as DNA, the CDR3 is TGTGCCAGCAGCCCCCCCGACAGAGCGAACACCGGGGAGCTGTTTTTT. The V gene is TRBV7-6, the J gene TRBJ2-2; the D gene is possibly TRBD1 (5 bases). The CDR3 covers 16 residues. Germline lookup yields CDR1 SGHVS and CDR2 FNYEAQ. Trimming cost V 5 bases and J 0 bases, with 13 bases left between them.

The genes are TRBV7-9 and TRBJ1-2; D remains unclear. V lost 5 bases to trimming and J lost 5 bases, with 9 bases between them. Germline CDR1 and CDR2: SEHNR and FQNEAQ (reference sequence). The CDR3 spans 12 residues. CDR3 sequence (DNA): TGTGCCAGCAGCGACGGATCATATGGCTACACCTTC. Amino acids: CASSDGSYGYTF.

CDR3 sequence (DNA): TGCGCCACCTCCTCGGGAATCGCCTACAATGAGCAGTTCTTC. Its translation: CATSSGIAYNEQFF. V is TRBV5-1 and J is TRBJ2-1, with a tentative D call TRBD2 (5 bases). Germline V gene lookup returns CDR1 SGHRS and CDR2 YFSETQ. The CDR3 length is 14 residues. Trimming stripped 9 bases from V and 2 bases from J, with 15 bases between.

The count of this clone is one. This sequence joins TRBV30 and TRBJ1-1; no firm D call. Trimming took 1 base from V and 0 from J, leaving 6 bases between them. The germline V gene has CDR1 GTSNPN and CDR2 SVGIG (reference sequence). This CDR3 is 13 amino acids long. In DNA form, the CDR3 reads TGTGCCTGGAGTGGGGAGATGAACACTGAAGCTTTCTTT. Its protein product is CAWSGEMNTEAFF.

This clone occurred a few times. The gene calls are TRBV27 and TRBJ2-3; tentatively, D is TRBD1 or TRBD2 (5 bases each). This CDR3 comprises 13 residues. V lost 7 bases, J lost 1 base, and 9 bases lay in between. Looked up from germline, CDR1 is MNHEY and CDR2 is SMNVEV (reference sequence). CDR3 nucleotides: TGTGCCAGCACGGGGCTAGGCACAGATACGCAGTATTTT. Amino acids: CASTGLGTDTQYF.

The chain couples TRBV28 to TRBJ1-2; D unresolved. The CDR3 has 13 amino acids. Germline-derived CDR1 and CDR2 are MDHEN and SYDVKM. Between the trimmed V and J ends, which lost 6 bases and 4 bases, there was a span of 12 bases. CDR3 DNA: TGTGCCAGCAGCCCACCGACCATCTATGGCTACACCTTC. As protein: CASSPPTIYGYTF.

This clone was observed a handful of times. The V and J genes are TRBV10-2 and TRBJ1-6, with TRBD1 identical over 7 bases. With 0 bases clipped from V and 8 bases from J, the junction kept 4 bases outside the gene matches. CDR1 is WSHSY, CDR2 SAAADI, per germline. This CDR3 comprises 15 residues. The chain's CDR3 is CASSESTGIDSPLHF. The CDR3 DNA sequence: TGCGCCAGCAGTGAGTCGACAGGGATTGATTCACCCCTCCACTTT.

The V and J genes are TRBV2 and TRBJ2-7, with 9 bases aligning to TRBD1. Germline V gene data show CDR1 as SNHLY and CDR2 as FYNNEI. V shed 3 bases, J shed 0 bases, and the junction held 12 bases outside the gene matches. The CDR3 spans 18 residues. The CDR3 bases are TGTGCCAGCAGTGAGGCAGACAGGGGGATCGTTTCCTCCTACGAGCAGTACTTC. It yields the protein CASSEADRGIVSSYEQYF.

Here the CDR3 reads CAWTPAGTDTQYF. The CDR3 DNA is TGTGCCTGGACTCCGGCCGGCACAGATACGCAGTATTTT. The chain carries TRBV30 and TRBJ2-3; D gene uncertain. CDR3 length: 13 amino acids. CDR1 is GTSNPN, CDR2 SVGIG, per germline (reference sequence). Trimming stripped 4 bases from V and 1 base from J, with 9 bases between.

This chain links TRBV6-5 with TRBJ2-1; no definite D call. The germline CDR1 and CDR2 sequences are MNHEY and SVGAGI. The ends were cut back, 2 bases at V and 8 bases at J, with 10 bases in the middle. This CDR3 region has 13 residues. CDR3 DNA sequence: TGTGCCAGCAGTTACGGTACTCTCGATGAGCAGTTCTTC. It encodes CASSYGTLDEQFF.

As concerns this clone: The sample contains more than one DNA sequence encoding this CDR3. This chain connects TRBV28 to TRBJ2-7; a possible D gene is TRBD2 (5 bases). CDR3 length equals 12 residues. Germline V CDR1 and CDR2: MDHEN, SYDVKM. The germline V and J ends were trimmed by 4 bases and 4 bases, with 8 bases remaining between them. The CDR3 loop is CASSYPGYEQYF. As DNA, the CDR3 is TGTGCCAGCAGTTATCCGGGATACGAGCAGTACTTC.

This clone was recorded only once. This chain links TRBV19 with TRBJ1-5; unclear D gene. Germline V lookup: CDR1 LNHDA, CDR2 SQIVND (reference sequence). The CDR3 spans 12 residues. V shed 4 bases and J shed 6 bases, with 7 bases lying between them. The CDR3 sequence: CASSTLSQPQHF. In DNA form, the CDR3 reads TGTGCCAGTAGTACTCTCAGTCAGCCCCAGCATTTT.